This is a list of T cell receptor beta chains from one sample in a study of blood T cells in healthy people across ages. TCRdb fed the 5' RACE reads into MiXCR, producing one record per CDR3 protein. Of fewer than 2 million distinct CDR3 sequences listed, roughly 43% were seen once; the top ten hold approximately 22%. Input material: blood. These receptors were obtained from a human donor in good health. CDR3s include the opening cysteine and the closing phenylalanine or tryptophan. The order of the fields is D gene, J gene, V gene, clone size, CDR3 DNA, CDR3 protein. A D gene is named only where the DNA matches it firmly. Where a row states a size, it is once, few, many or the class of an expanded clone; other rows omit it.

D: .; J: TRBJ2-1; V: TRBV5-5; size: .; DNA: TGTGCCAGCAGTACTCAGGGATTCGAGCAGTTCTTC; CDR3: CASSTQGFEQFF
D: .; J: TRBJ1-5; V: TRBV28; size: .; DNA: TGTGCCAGCAGTTTCAGAGGGAAACAAGATAGCAATCAGCCCCAGCATTTT; CDR3: CASSFRGKQDSNQPQHF
D: .; J: TRBJ2-7; V: TRBV6-6; size: .; DNA: TGTGCCAGCAGTTATAATGGCGAGCAGTACTTC; CDR3: CASSYNGEQYF
D: .; J: TRBJ2-1; V: TRBV12-3/TRBV12-4; size: .; DNA: TGTGCCGGCAGTCCCGGCGGCTTTATGAATGAGCAGTTCTTC; CDR3: CAGSPGGFMNEQFF
D: TRBD2; J: TRBJ2-7; V: TRBV5-1; size: .; DNA: TGCGCCAGCAGCTTGGCGCTAGCGGGGCTACTAGACGAGCAGTACTTC; CDR3: CASSLALAGLLDEQYF
D: TRBD1; J: TRBJ2-3; V: TRBV6-5; size: few; DNA: TGTGCCAGCAGTTACAGGGCAGGGGGTGGGGATACGCAGTATTTT; CDR3: CASSYRAGGGDTQYF
D: .; J: TRBJ2-5; V: TRBV2; size: few; DNA: TGTGCCAGCAGTGACAGGGACAATATGTACTTC; CDR3: CASSDRDNMYF
D: .; J: TRBJ2-7; V: TRBV7-2; size: .; DNA: TGTGCCAGCAGCCCAAGGAGGGACACTCCCTACGAGCAGTACTTC; CDR3: CASSPRRDTPYEQYF
D: .; J: TRBJ1-1; V: TRBV12-3/TRBV12-4; size: few; DNA: TGTGCCAGCCGCAGACAGGCGAACACTGAAGCTTTCTTT; CDR3: CASRRQANTEAFF
D: TRBD1; J: TRBJ2-7; V: TRBV27; size: few; DNA: TGTGCCAGCAGTTTGGGGAGGGGACAGGGATCCTACGAGCAGTACTTC; CDR3: CASSLGRGQGSYEQYF
D: TRBD2; J: TRBJ2-1; V: TRBV28; size: .; DNA: TGTGCCAGCAGCCCTAGCGGGGCAGGGGACTACAATGAGCAGTTCTTC; CDR3: CASSPSGAGDYNEQFF
D: .; J: TRBJ2-1; V: TRBV4-1; size: .; DNA: TGCGCCAGCAGCCAAGGGTACCGGGGGGCAGAGCAGTTCTTC; CDR3: CASSQGYRGAEQFF
D: TRBD1; J: TRBJ2-5; V: TRBV12-3/TRBV12-4; size: few; DNA: TGTGCCAGCAGAACTACAGGGGGCAGAGAGACCCAGTACTTC; CDR3: CASRTTGGRETQYF
D: TRBD1; J: TRBJ1-1; V: TRBV5-1; size: .; DNA: TGTGCCAGCAGCTTAGAGGGACAGCTGAACACTGAAGCTTTCTTT; CDR3: CASSLEGQLNTEAFF
D: .; J: TRBJ1-2; V: TRBV7-6; size: .; DNA: TGTGCCAGCAGCGCCCAGGGGTTCTATGGCTACACCTTC; CDR3: CASSAQGFYGYTF
D: .; J: TRBJ2-5; V: TRBV10-3; size: .; DNA: TGTGCCATCGGAGATCAAGCAGGGAGGGAGACCCAGTACTTC; CDR3: CAIGDQAGRETQYF
D: .; J: TRBJ2-1; V: TRBV4-3; size: many; DNA: TGCGCCAGCAGCTTCTCCCGGGCTAGGCCCCATGAGCAGTTCTTC; CDR3: CASSFSRARPHEQFF
D: .; J: TRBJ1-2; V: TRBV30; size: few; DNA: TGTGCCTGGAGTGTGGGGCAGTATGGCTACACCTTC; CDR3: CAWSVGQYGYTF
D: .; J: TRBJ1-2; V: TRBV6-6; size: .; DNA: TGTGCCAGCAGATATGCCCCAGACTATGGCTGCACCTTC; CDR3: CASRYAPDYGCTF
D: TRBD1; J: TRBJ2-7; V: TRBV3-1; size: .; DNA: TGTGCCAGCAGCCAGCCGGGACAGGGGCAATACGAGCAGTACTTC; CDR3: CASSQPGQGQYEQYF
D: .; J: TRBJ1-2; V: TRBV7-6; size: .; DNA: TGTGCCAGCAGCTCCGGGAACAGGGTTATGGTCGGCTACACCTTC; CDR3: CASSSGNRVMVGYTF
D: .; J: TRBJ2-7; V: TRBV4-3; size: .; DNA: TGCGCCAGCAGCCGTACTACAGGGATCTACGAGCAGTACTTC; CDR3: CASSRTTGIYEQYF
D: .; J: TRBJ2-1; V: TRBV27; size: few; DNA: TGTGCCAGCAGTTTCTTCCCGACCAATGAGCAGTTCTTC; CDR3: CASSFFPTNEQFF
D: .; J: TRBJ2-2; V: TRBV7-8; size: few; DNA: TGTGCCAGCAGCCACGCGCAGGGATACAACACCGGGGAGCTGTTTTTT; CDR3: CASSHAQGYNTGELFF
D: .; J: TRBJ1-1; V: TRBV7-9; size: .; DNA: TGTGCCAGCAGCTCCCCTCTCTTGGGGAACACTGAAGCTTTCTTT; CDR3: CASSSPLLGNTEAFF
D: TRBD1; J: TRBJ1-2; V: TRBV28; size: few; DNA: TGTGCCAGCAGGGCGGGGGACAGCCCCGGAGGTAGCTATGGCTACACCTTC; CDR3: CASRAGDSPGGSYGYTF
D: .; J: TRBJ2-2; V: TRBV7-3; size: .; DNA: TGTGCCAGCAGCTTAAATTCAGGGGCCACCGCCGGGGAGCTGTTTTTT; CDR3: CASSLNSGATAGELFF
D: TRBD2; J: TRBJ2-7; V: TRBV20-1; size: .; DNA: TGCAGTGCTAGAGATTGGACTAGCGGGGACGAGCAGTACTTC; CDR3: CSARDWTSGDEQYF
D: TRBD2; J: TRBJ2-3; V: TRBV7-6; size: once; DNA: TGTGCCAGCAGCGGGCGGGGGGCTAGCACAGATACGCAGTATTTT; CDR3: CASSGRGASTDTQYF
D: .; J: TRBJ2-4; V: TRBV28; size: few; DNA: TGTGCCAGCAGTTCCCCGTCCATAGCCAAAAACATTCAGTACTTC; CDR3: CASSSPSIAKNIQYF
D: TRBD2; J: TRBJ2-5; V: TRBV20-1; size: .; DNA: TGCAGTGCTAGTCGCGGCGGGGGGGCCGGGGAGACCCGGTACTTC; CDR3: CSASRGGGAGETRYF
D: .; J: TRBJ1-5; V: TRBV28; size: .; DNA: TGTGCCAGCAGCGCCACCGGTGGGACCTTAACTCGGCCCCAGCATTTT; CDR3: CASSATGGTLTRPQHF
D: TRBD1; J: TRBJ1-2; V: TRBV3-1; size: .; DNA: TGTGCCAGCAGCCAGGGTTCCCGGGACAGGATCCCTAACTATGGCTACACCTTC; CDR3: CASSQGSRDRIPNYGYTF
D: .; J: TRBJ2-5; V: TRBV4-1; size: .; DNA: TGCGCCAGCAAACCGACAGGAAGTGGGGAGACCCAGTACTTC; CDR3: CASKPTGSGETQYF
D: .; J: TRBJ1-2; V: TRBV2; size: .; DNA: TGTGCCAGCAATCGGGCGGAAGATGGCTACACCTTC; CDR3: CASNRAEDGYTF
D: .; J: TRBJ2-1; V: TRBV5-1; size: .; DNA: TGCGCCAGCAGCTTGGGTAGGGGGGGCGCTTGGAATGAGCAGTTCTTC; CDR3: CASSLGRGGAWNEQFF
D: .; J: TRBJ1-2; V: TRBV29-1; size: few; DNA: TGCAGCGTTGTTACCGGTGGCAGCAAGAGCTATGGCTACACCTTC; CDR3: CSVVTGGSKSYGYTF
D: .; J: TRBJ2-7; V: TRBV6-6; size: few; DNA: TGTGCCAGCAGTTACGTGGCACCAAGTCGGGACGAGCAGTACTTC; CDR3: CASSYVAPSRDEQYF
D: .; J: TRBJ2-7; V: TRBV5-5; size: .; DNA: TGTGCCAGCAGCTTGGGAAGTAACAGGGTTTCCGAGCAGTACTTC; CDR3: CASSLGSNRVSEQYF
D: .; J: TRBJ2-7; V: TRBV4-3; size: few; DNA: TGCGCCAGCAGCCTTAAAGCTAGCACCTACGAGCAGTACTTC; CDR3: CASSLKASTYEQYF